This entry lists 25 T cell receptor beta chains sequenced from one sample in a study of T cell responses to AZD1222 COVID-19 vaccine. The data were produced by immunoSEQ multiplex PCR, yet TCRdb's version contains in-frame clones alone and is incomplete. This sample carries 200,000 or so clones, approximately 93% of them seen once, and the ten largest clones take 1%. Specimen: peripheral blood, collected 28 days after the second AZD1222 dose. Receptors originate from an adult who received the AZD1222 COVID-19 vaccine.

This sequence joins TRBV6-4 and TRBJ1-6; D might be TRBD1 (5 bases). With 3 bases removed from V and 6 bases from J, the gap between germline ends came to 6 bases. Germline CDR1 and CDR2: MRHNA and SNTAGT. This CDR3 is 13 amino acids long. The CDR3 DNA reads TGTGCCAGCAGTGAGACAGTTAATTCACCCCTCCACTTT. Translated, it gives CASSETVNSPLHF.

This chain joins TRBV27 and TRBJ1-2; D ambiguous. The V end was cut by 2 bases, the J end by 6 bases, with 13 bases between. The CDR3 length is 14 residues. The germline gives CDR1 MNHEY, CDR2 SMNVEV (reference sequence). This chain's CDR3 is CASSLNPPRDGYTF. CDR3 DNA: TGTGCCAGCAGTTTAAACCCCCCGCGGGATGGCTACACCTTC.

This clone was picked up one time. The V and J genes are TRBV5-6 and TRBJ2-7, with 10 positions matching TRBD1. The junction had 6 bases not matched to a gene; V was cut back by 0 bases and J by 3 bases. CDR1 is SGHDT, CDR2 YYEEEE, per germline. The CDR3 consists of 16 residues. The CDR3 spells CASSLALGTGVYEQYF. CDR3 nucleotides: TGTGCCAGCAGCTTGGCCTTGGGGACAGGGGTCTACGAGCAGTACTTC.

The CDR3, as DNA: TGTGCCAGCAGCCACTGGGGAGGGCAGGGACCTGGCTACACCTTC. Residues: CASSHWGGQGPGYTF. This chain joins TRBV3-1 (or the pseudogene TRBV3-2) and TRBJ1-2, with a tentative D call TRBD1 (5 bases). Trimming took 3 bases from V and 7 from J, leaving 18 bases between them. This CDR3 is built from 15 residues. The germline V gene has CDR1 LGHDT and CDR2 YNNKEL (reference sequence).

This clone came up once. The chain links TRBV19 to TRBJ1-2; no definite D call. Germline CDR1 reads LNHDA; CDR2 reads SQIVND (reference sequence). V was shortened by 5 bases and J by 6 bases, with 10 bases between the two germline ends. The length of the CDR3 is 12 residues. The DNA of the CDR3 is TGTGCCAGTAGTTTTAACTTTAATGGCTACACCTTC. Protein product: CASSFNFNGYTF.

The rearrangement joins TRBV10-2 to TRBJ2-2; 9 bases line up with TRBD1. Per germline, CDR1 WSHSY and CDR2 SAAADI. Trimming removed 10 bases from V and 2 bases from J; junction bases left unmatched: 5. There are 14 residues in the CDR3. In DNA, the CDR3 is TGCGCCATCCGGGACAGGGTTAACACCGGGGAGCTGTTTTTT. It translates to CAIRDRVNTGELFF.

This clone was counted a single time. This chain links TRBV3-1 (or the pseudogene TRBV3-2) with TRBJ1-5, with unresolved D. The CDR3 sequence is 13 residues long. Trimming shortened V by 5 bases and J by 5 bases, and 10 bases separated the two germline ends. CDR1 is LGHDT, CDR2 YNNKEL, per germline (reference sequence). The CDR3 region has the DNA TGTGCCAGCAGCTTGCACAGTGATCAGCCCCAGCATTTT. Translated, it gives CASSLHSDQPQHF.

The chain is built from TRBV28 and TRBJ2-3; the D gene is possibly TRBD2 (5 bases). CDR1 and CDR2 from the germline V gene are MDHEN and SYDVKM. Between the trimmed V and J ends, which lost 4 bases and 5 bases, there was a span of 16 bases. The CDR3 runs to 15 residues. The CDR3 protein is CASSSGSGNLDTQYF. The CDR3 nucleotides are TGTGCCAGCAGTTCCGGATCGGGGAATTTAGATACGCAGTATTTT.

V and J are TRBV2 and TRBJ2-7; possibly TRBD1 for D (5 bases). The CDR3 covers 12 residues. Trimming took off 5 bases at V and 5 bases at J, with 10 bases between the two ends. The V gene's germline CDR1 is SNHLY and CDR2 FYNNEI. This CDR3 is CASSPRVHEQYF. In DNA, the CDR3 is TGTGCCAGCAGTCCCAGGGTCCACGAGCAGTACTTC.

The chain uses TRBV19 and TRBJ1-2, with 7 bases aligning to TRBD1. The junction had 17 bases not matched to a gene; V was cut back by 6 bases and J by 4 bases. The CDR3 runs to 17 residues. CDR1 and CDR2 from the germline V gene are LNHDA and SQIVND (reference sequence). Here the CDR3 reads CASSPTPGQSLSYGYTF. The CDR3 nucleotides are TGTGCCAGTAGCCCGACGCCGGGACAGTCGTTGTCCTATGGCTACACCTTC.

CDR3 region: CASSVGLAADTQYF. CDR3 nucleotides: TGTGCCAGCAGCGTAGGACTAGCGGCAGATACGCAGTATTTT. This rearrangement joins TRBV9 to TRBJ2-3; TRBD2 agrees at 9 bases. The CDR3 consists of 14 residues. Trimming removed 0 bases from V and 4 bases from J; junction bases left unmatched: 0. CDR1 is SGDLS and CDR2 is YYNGEE in the germline V gene.

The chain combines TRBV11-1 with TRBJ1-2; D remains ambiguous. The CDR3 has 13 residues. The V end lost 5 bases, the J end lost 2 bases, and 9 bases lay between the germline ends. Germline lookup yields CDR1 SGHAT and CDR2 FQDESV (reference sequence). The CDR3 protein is CASSLTQNYGYTF. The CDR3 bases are TGTGCCAGCAGCCTTACACAGAACTATGGCTACACCTTC. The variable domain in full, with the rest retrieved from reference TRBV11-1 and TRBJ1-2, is EAEVAQSPRYKITEKSQAVAFWCDPISGHATLYWYRQILGQGPELLVQFQDESVVDDSQLPKDRFSAERLKGVDSTLKIQPAELGDSAMYLCASSLTQNYGYTFGSGTRLTVV.

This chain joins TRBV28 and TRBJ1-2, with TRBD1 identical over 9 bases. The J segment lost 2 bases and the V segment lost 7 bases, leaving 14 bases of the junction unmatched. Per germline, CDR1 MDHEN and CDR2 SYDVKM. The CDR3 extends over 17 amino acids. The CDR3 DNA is TGTGCCAGCACCACCGGGACAGGGACCTTTTTCAACTATGGCTACACCTTC. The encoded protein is CASTTGTGTFFNYGYTF.

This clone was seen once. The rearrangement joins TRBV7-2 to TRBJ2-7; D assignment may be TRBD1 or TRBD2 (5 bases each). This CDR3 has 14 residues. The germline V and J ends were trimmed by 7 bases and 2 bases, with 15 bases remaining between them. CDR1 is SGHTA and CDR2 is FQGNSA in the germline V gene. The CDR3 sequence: CASTSSGTAYEQYF. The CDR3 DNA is TGTGCCAGCACCTCGTCCGGGACGGCCTACGAGCAGTACTTC.

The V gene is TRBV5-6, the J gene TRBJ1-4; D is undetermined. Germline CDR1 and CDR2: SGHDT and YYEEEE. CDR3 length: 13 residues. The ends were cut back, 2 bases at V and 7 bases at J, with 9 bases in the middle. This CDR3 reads CASSFLASEKLFF. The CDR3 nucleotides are TGTGCCAGCAGCTTCCTCGCGAGTGAAAAACTGTTTTTT.

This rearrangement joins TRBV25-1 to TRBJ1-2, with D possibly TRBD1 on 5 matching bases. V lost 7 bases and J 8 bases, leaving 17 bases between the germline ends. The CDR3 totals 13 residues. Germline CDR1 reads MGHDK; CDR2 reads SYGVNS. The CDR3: CASTLGGSGGYTF. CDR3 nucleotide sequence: TGTGCCAGCACCTTGGGGGGGAGCGGCGGCTACACCTTC.

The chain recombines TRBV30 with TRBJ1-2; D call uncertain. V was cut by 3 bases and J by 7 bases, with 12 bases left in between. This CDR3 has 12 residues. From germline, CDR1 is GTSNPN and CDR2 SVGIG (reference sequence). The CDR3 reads CAWSRQASGYTF. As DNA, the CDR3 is TGTGCCTGGAGCAGGCAGGCGTCTGGCTACACCTTC.

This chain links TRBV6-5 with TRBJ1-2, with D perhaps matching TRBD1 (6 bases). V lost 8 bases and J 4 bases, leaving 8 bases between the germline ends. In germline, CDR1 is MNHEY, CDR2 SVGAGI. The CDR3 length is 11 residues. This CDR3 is CASPGAYGYTF. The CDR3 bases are TGTGCCAGCCCAGGGGCCTATGGCTACACCTTC.

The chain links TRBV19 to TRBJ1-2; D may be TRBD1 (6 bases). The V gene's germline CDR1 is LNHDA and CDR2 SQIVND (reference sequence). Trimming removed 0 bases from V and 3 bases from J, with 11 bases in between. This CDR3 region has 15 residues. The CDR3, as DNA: TGTGCCAGTAGTATAGATTACAGGGACTACTATGGCTACACCTTC. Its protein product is CASSIDYRDYYGYTF. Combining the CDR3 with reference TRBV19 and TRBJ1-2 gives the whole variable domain DGGITQSPKYLFRKEGQNVTLSCEQNLNHDAMYWYRQDPGQGLRLIYYSQIVNDFQKGDIAEGYSVSREKKESFPLTVTSAQKNPTAFYLCASSIDYRDYYGYTFGSGTRLTVV.

The CDR3: CSAQKHTEAFF. CDR3 coding DNA: TGCAGCGCCCAGAAGCACACTGAAGCTTTCTTT. The chain carries TRBV29-1 and TRBJ1-1, with D uncertain. Trimming stripped 7 bases from V and 3 bases from J, with 9 bases between. CDR3 length equals 11 residues. In germline, CDR1 is SQVTM, CDR2 ANQGSEA.

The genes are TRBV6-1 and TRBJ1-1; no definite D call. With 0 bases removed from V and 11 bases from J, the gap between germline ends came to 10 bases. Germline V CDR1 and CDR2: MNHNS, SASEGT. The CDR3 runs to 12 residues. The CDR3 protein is CASSEAVPGAFF. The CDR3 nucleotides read TGTGCCAGCAGTGAAGCAGTACCCGGGGCTTTCTTT.

The CDR3 reads CATSGPKPTEAFF. The CDR3 DNA is TGTGCCACCAGTGGGCCAAAGCCCACTGAAGCTTTCTTT. The V call is TRBV24-1, the J call TRBJ1-1; D unclear. The CDR3 is made up of 13 amino acids. The germline CDR1 and CDR2 sequences are KGHDR and SFDVKD. Trimming shortened V by 5 bases and J by 4 bases, and 10 bases separated the two germline ends.

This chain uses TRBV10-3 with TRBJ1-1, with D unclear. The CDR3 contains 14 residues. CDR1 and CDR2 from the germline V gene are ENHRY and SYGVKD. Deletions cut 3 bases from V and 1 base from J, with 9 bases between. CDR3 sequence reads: CAISEIQKNTEAFF. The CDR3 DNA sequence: TGTGCCATCAGTGAAATACAGAAGAACACTGAAGCTTTCTTT.

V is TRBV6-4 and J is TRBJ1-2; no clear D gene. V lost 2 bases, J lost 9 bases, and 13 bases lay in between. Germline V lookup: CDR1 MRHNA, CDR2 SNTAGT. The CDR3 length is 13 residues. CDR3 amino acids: CASSDPGWRSYTF. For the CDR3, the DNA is TGTGCCAGCAGTGACCCGGGGTGGCGGAGCTACACCTTC.

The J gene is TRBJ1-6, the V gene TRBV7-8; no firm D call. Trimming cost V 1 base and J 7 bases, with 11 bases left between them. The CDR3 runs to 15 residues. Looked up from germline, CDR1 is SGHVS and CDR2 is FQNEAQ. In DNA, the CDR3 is TGTGCCAGCAGCTTAGTGTCATCCCAGAATTCACCCCTCCACTTT. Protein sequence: CASSLVSSQNSPLHF. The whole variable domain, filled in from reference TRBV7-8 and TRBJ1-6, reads GAGVSQSPRYKVAKRGQDVALRCDPISGHVSLFWYQQALGQGPEFLTYFQNEAQLDKSGLPSDRFFAERPEGSVSTLKIQRTQQEDSAVYLCASSLVSSQNSPLHFGNGTRLTVT.